The clone carrying this T cell receptor (beta chain) showed up just a few times. What it binds is not known. The sample comes from a study of STAT5B mutations in CD4+ large granular lymphocyte leukemia. Whole-study context: The CDR3 'QG' motif was associated with a particular HLA allele among healthy donors.

Study-wide results and caveats: No patients shared main leukemic clonotypes, though 20% to 25% appeared at low frequency elsewhere. Patient CD4-sorted repertoires looked more clonal than healthy CD4+ repertoires, even without putative leukemic clones.

The repertoire was sequenced with immunoSEQ multiplex PCR; TCRdb's copy has only in-frame clones and lacks some. The repertoire has 20,000 to 25,000 clones, 79% of them found once; the top ten carry roughly 0.4%. This TCR was recovered from a human donor in good health. Sequenced material: CD4+ T cells from blood buffy coats.

The CDR3 loop is CASSEGTRNTEAFF. In DNA, the CDR3 is TGTGCCAGCAGTGAAGGGACAAGGAACACTGAAGCTTTCTTT. This chain connects TRBV6-1 to TRBJ1-1; TRBD1 is a possible D gene (5 bases). CDR3 length: 14 residues. The germline V gene encodes CDR1 MNHNS and CDR2 SASEGT. Deletions cut 1 base from V and 1 base from J, with 7 bases between.